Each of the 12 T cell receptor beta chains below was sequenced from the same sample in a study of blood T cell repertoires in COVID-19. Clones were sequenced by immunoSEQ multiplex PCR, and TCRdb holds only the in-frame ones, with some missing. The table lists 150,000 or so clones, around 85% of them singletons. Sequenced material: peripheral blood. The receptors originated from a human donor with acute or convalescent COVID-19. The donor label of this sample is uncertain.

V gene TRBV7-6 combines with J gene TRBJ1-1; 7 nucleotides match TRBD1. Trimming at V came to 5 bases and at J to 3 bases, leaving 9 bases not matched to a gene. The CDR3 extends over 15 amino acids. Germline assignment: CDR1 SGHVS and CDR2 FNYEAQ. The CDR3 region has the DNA TGTGCCAGCAGCAGGACAGGCCCCCAGGACACTGAAGCTTTCTTT. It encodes CASSRTGPQDTEAFF.

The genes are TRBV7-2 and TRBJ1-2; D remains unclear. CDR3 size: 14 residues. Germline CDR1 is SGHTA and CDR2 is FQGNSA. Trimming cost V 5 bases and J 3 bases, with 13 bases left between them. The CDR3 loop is CASSPWTDYYGYTF. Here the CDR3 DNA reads TGTGCCAGCAGCCCTTGGACGGACTACTATGGCTACACCTTC.

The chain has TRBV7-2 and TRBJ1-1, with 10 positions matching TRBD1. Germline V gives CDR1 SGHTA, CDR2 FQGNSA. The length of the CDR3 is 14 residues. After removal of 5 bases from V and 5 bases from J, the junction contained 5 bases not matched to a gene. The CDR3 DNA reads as TGTGCCAGCAGCCCGGGACAGGGGTGGACTGAAGCTTTCTTT. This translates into CASSPGQGWTEAFF.

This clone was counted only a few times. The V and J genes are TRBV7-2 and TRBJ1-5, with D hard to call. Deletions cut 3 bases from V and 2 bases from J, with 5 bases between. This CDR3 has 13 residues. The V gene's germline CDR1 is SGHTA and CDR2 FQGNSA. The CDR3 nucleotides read TGTGCCAGCAGCTTCCGGGGCAATCAGCCCCAGCATTTT. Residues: CASSFRGNQPQHF.

CDR3 protein: CAWGGRETQYF. Here the CDR3 DNA reads TGTGCCTGGGGGGGGAGAGAGACCCAGTACTTC. The gene calls are TRBV30 and TRBJ2-5; D is possibly TRBD2 (6 bases). V dropped 5 bases and J dropped 4 bases, with 8 bases sitting between them. The germline V gene has CDR1 GTSNPN and CDR2 SVGIG (reference sequence). CDR3 length: 11 amino acids.

The CDR3: CASSPIHGGNTIYF. The CDR3 DNA reads as TGTGCCAGCAGCCCTATCCACGGGGGAAACACCATATATTTT. The chain joins TRBV3-1 (or the pseudogene TRBV3-2) to TRBJ1-3; D gene ambiguous. The CDR3 contains 14 residues. Per germline, CDR1 LGHDT and CDR2 YNNKEL (reference sequence). The V and J ends lost 4 bases and 4 bases respectively, with 11 bases between them.

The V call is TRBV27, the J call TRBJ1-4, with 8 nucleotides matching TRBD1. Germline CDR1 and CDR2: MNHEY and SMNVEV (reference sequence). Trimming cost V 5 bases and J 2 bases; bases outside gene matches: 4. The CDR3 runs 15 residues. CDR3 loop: CASSPRQGTNEKLFF. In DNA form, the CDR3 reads TGTGCCAGCAGTCCTCGACAGGGGACTAATGAAAAACTGTTTTTT.

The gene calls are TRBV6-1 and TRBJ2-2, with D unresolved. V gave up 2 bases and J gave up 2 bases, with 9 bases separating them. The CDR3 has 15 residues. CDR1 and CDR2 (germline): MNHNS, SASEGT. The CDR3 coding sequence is TGTGCCAGCAGTGAATCGGTGACAAACACCGGGGAGCTGTTTTTT. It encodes CASSESVTNTGELFF.

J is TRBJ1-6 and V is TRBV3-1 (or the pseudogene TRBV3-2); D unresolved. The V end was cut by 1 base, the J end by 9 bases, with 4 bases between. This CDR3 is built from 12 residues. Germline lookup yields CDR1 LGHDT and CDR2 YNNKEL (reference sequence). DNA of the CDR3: TGTGCCAGCAGCCAAGGGAGTTCACCCCTCCACTTT. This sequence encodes CASSQGSSPLHF.

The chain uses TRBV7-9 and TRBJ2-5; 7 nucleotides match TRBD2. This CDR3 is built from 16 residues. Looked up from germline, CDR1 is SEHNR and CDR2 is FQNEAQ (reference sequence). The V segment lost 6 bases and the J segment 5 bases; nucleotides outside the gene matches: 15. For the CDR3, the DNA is TGTGCCAGCAGACCCTCCCGCGCGGGGAGGGTGGAGACCCAGTACTTC. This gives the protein CASRPSRAGRVETQYF.

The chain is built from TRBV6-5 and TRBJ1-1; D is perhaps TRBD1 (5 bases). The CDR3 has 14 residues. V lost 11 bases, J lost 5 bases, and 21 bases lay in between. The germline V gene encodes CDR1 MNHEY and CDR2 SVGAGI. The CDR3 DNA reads TGTGCCCTTGCAGGGTGGGTCGCGTTGACTGAAGCTTTCTTT. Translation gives CALAGWVALTEAFF.

CDR3 in amino acids: CASSKGQGNSPLHF. CDR3 DNA sequence: TGCGCCAGCAGCAAAGGACAGGGGAATTCACCCCTCCACTTT. The chain is built from TRBV5-1 and TRBJ1-6, with TRBD1 identical over 9 bases. Per germline, CDR1 SGHRS and CDR2 YFSETQ. Losses at the gene ends were 4 bases for V and 7 bases for J; bases not matched to a gene: 3. CDR3 length equals 14 residues.